The 17 T cell receptor beta chains below come from one sample, sequenced in a study of cytomegalovirus exposure and HLA in healthy donors. PCR involved 60 Vbeta and 13 Jbeta primers. Profiling relied on immunoSEQ multiplex PCR, and the TCRdb table lists in-frame clones only, not all of them. The table lists roughly 130,000 clones, 73% of them singletons. The specimen was PBMCs. The receptor source for this set is a woman in her 40s in good health and CMV-seronegative.

The rearrangement uses TRBV6-5 and TRBJ1-5; 8 positions agree with TRBD1. This CDR3 is built from 16 residues. The germline V gene has CDR1 MNHEY and CDR2 SVGAGI. Losses at the gene ends were 4 bases for V and 4 bases for J; bases not matched to a gene: 9. CDR3 DNA sequence: TGTGCCAGCAGTTTGACAGGGGCCAGGGGTAATCAGCCCCAGCATTTT. This codes for CASSLTGARGNQPQHF.

The chain carries TRBV6-5 and TRBJ2-7; 7 bases fit TRBD1. CDR1 is MNHEY and CDR2 is SVGAGI in the germline V gene. Trimming removed 11 bases from V and 1 base from J; junction bases left unmatched: 11. The CDR3 sequence is 14 residues long. CDR3 sequence: CAGKKTGDSYEQYF. The CDR3 DNA follows: TGTGCCGGCAAGAAAACAGGGGATTCCTACGAGCAGTACTTC.

The chain is built from TRBV7-3 and TRBJ1-1, with 10 bases identical to TRBD1. There are 17 residues in the CDR3. V lost 5 bases and J lost 5; bases outside the gene matches: 14. Germline V gene sequence: CDR1 SGHTA, CDR2 FQGTGA. The CDR3 DNA reads TGTGCCAGCAGCCCCGGGACAGGGGTTACGGGGGGGACTGAAGCTTTCTTT. Translating gives CASSPGTGVTGGTEAFF.

This clone is a singleton in its sample. V and J are TRBV7-9 and TRBJ2-3; D might be TRBD1 (6 bases). In germline, CDR1 is SEHNR, CDR2 FQNEAQ (reference sequence). V gave up 8 bases and J gave up 0 bases, with 15 bases separating them. The CDR3 sequence is 15 residues long. CDR3 sequence (DNA): TGTGCCAGCGGGCCGGGACAAACTAGCACAGATACGCAGTATTTT. Protein sequence: CASGPGQTSTDTQYF.

The V gene is TRBV4-3, the J gene TRBJ2-3, with 7 bases fitting TRBD1. Germline V gene data show CDR1 as LGHNA and CDR2 as YSLEER. CDR3 length: 18 residues. V was clipped by 0 bases and J by 0 bases; unmatched bases: 9. Here the CDR3 reads CASSQELLTGWSTDTQYF. The CDR3 coding sequence is TGCGCCAGCAGCCAAGAGCTGTTGACAGGGTGGAGCACAGATACGCAGTATTTT.

This clone occurred a few times. This chain's CDR3 is CASSLDRDRGDEAFF. Here the CDR3 DNA reads TGCGCCAGCAGCCTAGACCGGGACAGGGGGGATGAAGCTTTCTTT. The gene calls are TRBV4-1 and TRBJ1-1; 11 bases map to TRBD1. V was clipped by 4 bases and J by 7 bases; unmatched bases: 8. Germline lookup yields CDR1 MGHRA and CDR2 YSYEKL. The CDR3 has 15 residues.

The chain is built from TRBV7-9 and TRBJ2-3, with 12 bases matching TRBD2. Germline V lookup: CDR1 SEHNR, CDR2 FQNEAQ (reference sequence). The V segment lost 3 bases and the J segment 2 bases; nucleotides outside the gene matches: 3. The CDR3 spans 16 residues. The CDR3 nucleotides read TGTGCCAGCAGCTTGACTAGCGGGGGACTCACAGATACGCAGTATTTT. It is translated as CASSLTSGGLTDTQYF.

This sequence joins TRBV19 and TRBJ1-6; a weak D match, TRBD1 (6 bases). This CDR3 region has 14 residues. Trimming cost V 6 bases and J 5 bases, with 11 bases left between them. The germline V gene encodes CDR1 LNHDA and CDR2 SQIVND (reference sequence). CDR3 amino acids: CASRPGQNNSPLHF. CDR3 coding DNA: TGTGCCAGTAGACCGGGACAAAATAATTCACCCCTCCACTTT.

The rearrangement uses TRBV10-3 and TRBJ1-6; TRBD1 is a possible D gene (5 bases). The V end was cut by 6 bases, the J end by 7 bases, with 16 bases between. This CDR3 has 15 residues. The germline gives CDR1 ENHRY, CDR2 SYGVKD. In DNA, the CDR3 is TGTGCCATCAGGACCTTAGCAGGGTCCAATTCACCCCTCCACTTT. It encodes CAIRTLAGSNSPLHF.

This clone was picked up one time. The chain combines TRBV19 with TRBJ2-1; D might be TRBD2 (5 bases). Germline V gene data show CDR1 as LNHDA and CDR2 as SQIVND (reference sequence). This CDR3 region has 13 residues. V was pared by 5 bases and J by 5 bases, with 10 bases between. In DNA form, the CDR3 reads TGTGCCAGTAGTGGCAGCGGAAACAATGAGCAGTTCTTC. Translated: CASSGSGNNEQFF.

The rearrangement links TRBV6-6 to TRBJ2-5; the D gene is possibly TRBD1 (6 bases). Germline V lookup: CDR1 MNHNY, CDR2 SVGAGI (reference sequence). Trimming stripped 6 bases from V and 3 bases from J, with 17 bases between. There are 15 residues in the CDR3. The CDR3: CASSLAQGIKETQYF. DNA for the CDR3: TGTGCCAGCAGCCTCGCCCAGGGGATTAAAGAGACCCAGTACTTC.

This chain joins TRBV10-2 and TRBJ2-7, with a possible D match to TRBD2 (6 bases). Per the germline V gene, CDR1 is WSHSY and CDR2 is SAAADI. The CDR3 contains 15 residues. V shed 2 bases and J shed 2 bases, with 13 bases lying between them. The CDR3 bases are TGCGCCAGCAGTGAGGGGGCTAGCGTTACCTACGAGCAGTACTTC. Its protein product is CASSEGASVTYEQYF.

The rearrangement uses TRBV5-6 and TRBJ1-4, with TRBD1 identical over 7 bases. Germline V lookup: CDR1 SGHDT, CDR2 YYEEEE. This CDR3 has 16 amino acids. J lost 1 base, V lost 4 bases, and 7 bases had no gene match. CDR3 sequence (DNA): TGTGCCAGCAGCCGAACAGGGGACCGAACTAATGAAAAACTGTTTTTT. It encodes CASSRTGDRTNEKLFF.

The V gene is TRBV2, the J gene TRBJ1-5; weak D call: TRBD1 (6 bases). V gave up 2 bases and J gave up 16 bases, with 18 bases separating them. The CDR3 spans 13 residues. Germline CDR1 reads SNHLY; CDR2 reads FYNNEI. CDR3 amino acids: CASSENLGQGVHF. The DNA of the CDR3 is TGTGCCAGCAGTGAAAACCTGGGACAAGGGGTACATTTT.

The V and J genes are TRBV29-1 and TRBJ2-5; 8 positions match TRBD2. Germline V gives CDR1 SQVTM, CDR2 ANQGSEA. CDR3 length: 15 amino acids. V shed 3 bases, J shed 2 bases, and the junction held 8 bases outside the gene matches. CDR3 protein: CSVDGLAGNQETQYF. DNA of the CDR3: TGCAGCGTTGATGGGCTAGCGGGCAATCAAGAGACCCAGTACTTC.

This chain links TRBV27 with TRBJ2-6; 9 bases are a match to TRBD1. Losses at the gene ends were 5 bases for V and 2 bases for J; bases not matched to a gene: 13. CDR3 size: 19 residues. Per germline, CDR1 MNHEY and CDR2 SMNVEV (reference sequence). CDR3 in DNA: TGTGCCAGCAGTCCGAACAGTGGACAGGGGAGGCCTGGGGCCAACGTCCTGACTTTC. Encoded protein: CASSPNSGQGRPGANVLTF.

The chain links TRBV7-6 to TRBJ1-5, with 9 positions matching TRBD1. With 4 bases clipped from V and 5 bases from J, the junction kept 6 bases outside the gene matches. The CDR3 is 15 amino acids. Germline CDR1 is SGHVS and CDR2 is FNYEAQ. This chain's CDR3 is CASSSGTGWDQPQHF. In DNA, the CDR3 is TGTGCCAGCAGCTCAGGGACAGGGTGGGATCAGCCCCAGCATTTT. Supplemented by reference TRBV7-6 and TRBJ1-5, the full variable domain reads GAGVSQSPRYKVTKRGQDVALRCDPISGHVSLYWYRQALGQGPEFLTYFNYEAQQDKSGLPNDRFSAERPEGSISTLTIQRTEQRDSAMYRCASSSGTGWDQPQHFGDGTRLSIL.